Each of the 4 T cell receptor beta chains below was sequenced from the same sample in a study of cytomegalovirus exposure and HLA in healthy donors. PCR used 60 Vbeta primers and 13 Jbeta primers. TCRdb keeps only in-frame clones here, not all; method: immunoSEQ multiplex PCR. The table records 170,000 or so clones, around 72% of them present only once. The sample consisted of PBMCs. These receptor sequences come from a woman in her fifties or sixties in good health and CMV-seropositive.

This clone appeared a single time. A read error may produce the germline difference seen at one junction end. Other DNA sequences of this sample code for an identical CDR3. CDR3 region: CASSLLAGSSYEQYF. The CDR3 DNA follows: TGCGCCAGCAGCCTCCTAGCGGGCTCCTCCTACGAGCAGTACTTC. The chain uses TRBV5-4 and TRBJ2-7, with 8 bases that match TRBD2. CDR3 length equals 15 residues. The germline gives CDR1 SGHNT, CDR2 YYREEE (reference sequence).

The chain is built from TRBV7-6 and TRBJ2-3; no reliable D call. The CDR3 has 15 residues. CDR1 SGHVS and CDR2 FNYEAQ come from the germline V gene. Between the trimmed V and J ends, which lost 5 bases and 4 bases, there was a span of 16 bases. In DNA, the CDR3 is TGTGCCAGCAGCCCCCTGGCCCCGTTATCAGATACGCAGTATTTT. It is translated as CASSPLAPLSDTQYF.

V gene TRBV18 combines with J gene TRBJ1-1; 10 bases match TRBD1. The junction had 5 bases not matched to a gene; V was cut back by 3 bases and J by 10 bases. Per the germline V gene, CDR1 is KGHSH and CDR2 is LQKENI. The CDR3 is made up of 13 amino acids. The CDR3 sequence is CASSPDRGSIAFF. DNA of the CDR3: TGTGCCAGCTCACCGGACAGGGGGTCGATAGCTTTCTTT.

The gene calls are TRBV11-3 and TRBJ2-5; possibly TRBD1 for D (5 bases). CDR3 length equals 16 residues. CDR1 is SGHNT, CDR2 YENEEA, per germline. V lost 2 bases, J lost 0 bases, and 13 bases lay in between. The CDR3 is CASSLRAGKYQETQYF. The CDR3 coding sequence is TGTGCCAGCAGCTTAAGGGCAGGGAAGTACCAAGAGACCCAGTACTTC.